Given below is one T cell receptor beta chain in context. Its target is unknown. This CDR3 is 14 amino acids long. Per the germline V gene, CDR1 is DFQATT and CDR2 is SNEGSKA (reference sequence). Trimming took 6 bases from V and 5 from J, leaving 19 bases between them. This sample was included in a study of response to subunit inactivated influenza vaccine. Study results and caveats: A suggestion made by the authors is that each seasonal influenza vaccination recruits few new T cells.

TCRdb independently ran MiXCR on the RT-PCR reads; one entry per CDR3 protein. In the table there are 250,000 to 350,000 distinct CDR3 sequences, 20% to 25% of which are singletons. The source of this sequence is a man aged 50 to 69 who received an inactivated influenza vaccine. The chain couples TRBV20-1 to TRBJ2-5; the D is unclear. The sample consisted of PBMCs from blood, taken about 20 months after vaccination. The DNA for the CDR3 is TGCAGTGCCCCGGATTGGGGTAATCGGGAGACCCAGTACTTC. It codes for CSAPDWGNRETQYF.